A single sample gave rise to the 11 T cell receptor beta chains below, sequenced in a study of blood T cell repertoires in COVID-19 (dated by TCRdb to 2019 to 2021). Library prep was done by the immunoSEQ multiplex PCR assay. The table comes from immuneACCESS by way of TCRdb, which keeps in-frame sequences with V and J called. Part of the clones is missing from these tables; in studies checked, under half for an unresolved V gene and the rest for unknown reasons. The sample table contains about 190,000 clones; only one count was recorded for around 80% of them. Approximately 2.9% of the sample lies in the top ten. The sample was peripheral blood. The receptor set was obtained from a woman aged 80 or older with active or convalescent COVID-19.

The chain joins TRBV28 to TRBJ1-3, with TRBD1 matching 10 bases. The CDR3 totals 17 residues. Germline V gene sequence: CDR1 MDHEN, CDR2 SYDVKM. The ends lost 5 bases at V and 3 bases at J; junction bases unmatched: 10. CDR3 loop: CASSLSPGTGVGNTIYF. The CDR3 DNA is TGTGCCAGCAGTCTCTCCCCCGGGACAGGGGTTGGAAACACCATATATTTT.

The CDR3 DNA reads TGTGCCAGCAGCCAATCCGACAGGATACAGACCCAGTACTTC. Its protein is CASSQSDRIQTQYF. This chain joins TRBV3-1 (or the pseudogene TRBV3-2) and TRBJ2-5, with D tentatively TRBD1 (6 bases). V was pared by 2 bases and J by 6 bases, with 13 bases between. The CDR3 extends over 14 amino acids. The germline CDR1 and CDR2 sequences are LGHDT and YNNKEL (reference sequence).

The chain links TRBV19 to TRBJ2-3; the D is unclear. The germline V gene encodes CDR1 LNHDA and CDR2 SQIVND (reference sequence). CDR3 length: 15 residues. V was cut by 5 bases and J by 1 base, with 13 bases left in between. The CDR3 DNA is TGTGCCAGTAGTTCGATAGAACTGCGCACAGATACGCAGTATTTT. This codes for CASSSIELRTDTQYF. The full variable domain, with the rest looked up from reference TRBV19 and TRBJ2-3, is DGGITQSPKYLFRKEGQNVTLSCEQNLNHDAMYWYRQDPGQGLRLIYYSQIVNDFQKGDIAEGYSVSREKKESFPLTVTSAQKNPTAFYLCASSSIELRTDTQYFGPGTRLTVL.

The chain combines TRBV19 with TRBJ1-5; D might be TRBD1 (5 bases). Germline CDR1 is LNHDA and CDR2 is SQIVND (reference sequence). Trimming shortened V by 3 bases and J by 9 bases, and 15 bases separated the two germline ends. The CDR3 is 14 residues long. The CDR3: CASSIIGDLGPQHF. CDR3 DNA: TGTGCCAGTAGTATTATAGGGGACTTGGGGCCCCAGCATTTT.

In its sample, this clone was seen a few times. J is TRBJ2-3 and V is TRBV19, with D tentatively TRBD1 (6 bases). The V end lost 2 bases, the J end lost 4 bases, and 13 bases lay between the germline ends. CDR1 and CDR2 from the germline V gene are LNHDA and SQIVND (reference sequence). This CDR3 region has 15 residues. In DNA, the CDR3 is TGTGCCAGTAGTATATCTCCAGGGGTTTCAGATACGCAGTATTTT. This sequence encodes CASSISPGVSDTQYF.

There are a few counts of this clone. The chain's CDR3 is CASSIPPGQPQHF. The CDR3 DNA follows: TGTGCCAGTAGTATACCCCCCGGGCAGCCCCAGCATTTT. The chain recombines TRBV19 with TRBJ1-5; D gene uncertain. Trimming removed 2 bases from V and 7 bases from J, with 9 bases in between. Germline values: CDR1 LNHDA, CDR2 SQIVND (reference sequence). The CDR3 runs 13 residues. Supplemented by reference TRBV19 and TRBJ1-5, the full variable domain reads DGGITQSPKYLFRKEGQNVTLSCEQNLNHDAMYWYRQDPGQGLRLIYYSQIVNDFQKGDIAEGYSVSREKKESFPLTVTSAQKNPTAFYLCASSIPPGQPQHFGDGTRLSIL.

The chain joins TRBV28 to TRBJ1-3; D is ambiguous. V was clipped by 4 bases and J by 0 bases, with 7 bases between them. The germline V gene has CDR1 MDHEN and CDR2 SYDVKM. This CDR3 is 14 amino acids long. CDR3 DNA: TGTGCCAGCAGTTCTAGCGCCTCTGGAAACACCATATATTTT. Its translation is CASSSSASGNTIYF.

V usage is TRBV2 and J usage is TRBJ1-1, with TRBD1 as a possible D gene (6 bases). Germline CDR1 reads SNHLY; CDR2 reads FYNNEI. CDR3 length: 14 amino acids. Between the trimmed V and J ends, which lost 1 base and 1 base, there was a span of 7 bases. Written as DNA, the CDR3 is TGTGCCAGCAGTGAAGACAGGGCGAACACTGAAGCTTTCTTT. It specifies CASSEDRANTEAFF.

A single count supports this clone. The chain carries TRBV7-6 and TRBJ2-7; 8 bases agree with TRBD1. This CDR3 is built from 17 residues. CDR1 and CDR2 from the germline V gene are SGHVS and FNYEAQ. Unmatched junction bases numbered 12, after V lost 5 bases and J lost 0 bases. The chain's CDR3 is CASSEAWIGTGSYEQYF. In DNA form, the CDR3 reads TGTGCCAGCAGCGAAGCCTGGATCGGGACAGGCTCCTACGAGCAGTACTTC.

This chain connects TRBV2 to TRBJ1-1; 11 nucleotides agree with TRBD1. CDR3 length: 17 residues. Germline CDR1 and CDR2: SNHLY and FYNNEI. Trimming cost V 6 bases and J 1 base; bases outside gene matches: 10. The CDR3 nucleotides read TGTGCCAGCAGCAAAGATGTGGGGACAGGGGGGAACACTGAAGCTTTCTTT. It is translated as CASSKDVGTGGNTEAFF.

CDR3: CASSPGQGTRTYEQYF. DNA for the CDR3: TGTGCCAGCAGCCCGGGACAGGGAACAAGGACCTACGAGCAGTACTTC. The V gene is TRBV6-6, the J gene TRBJ2-7, with 9 nucleotides matching TRBD1. Unmatched junction bases numbered 11, after V lost 6 bases and J lost 2 bases. Germline loops: CDR1 MNHNY, CDR2 SVGAGI (reference sequence). The CDR3 is 16 amino acids.